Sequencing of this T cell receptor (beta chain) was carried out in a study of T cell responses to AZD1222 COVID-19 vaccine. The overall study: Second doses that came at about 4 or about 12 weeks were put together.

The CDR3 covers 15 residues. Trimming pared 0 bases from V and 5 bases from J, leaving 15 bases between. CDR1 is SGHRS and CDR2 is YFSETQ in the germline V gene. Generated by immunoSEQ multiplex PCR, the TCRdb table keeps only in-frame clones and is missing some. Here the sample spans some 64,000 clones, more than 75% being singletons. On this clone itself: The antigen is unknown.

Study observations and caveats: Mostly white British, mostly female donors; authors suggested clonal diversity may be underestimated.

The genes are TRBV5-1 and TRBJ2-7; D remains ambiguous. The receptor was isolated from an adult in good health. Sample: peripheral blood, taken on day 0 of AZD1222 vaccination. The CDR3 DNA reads TGCGCCAGCAGCTTGGCATTTCCGATCGCCCACGAGCAGTACTTC. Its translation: CASSLAFPIAHEQYF.